These T cell receptor beta chains were read from a single sample in a study of blood T cells in healthy people across ages. Via MiXCR, TCRdb re-called the 5' RACE reads, giving one row per CDR3 protein. The table includes some 920,000 distinct CDR3 sequences, roughly half detected once. The specimen was blood. The receptors stem from a woman in her fifties or sixties in good health. The conserved cysteine and the conserved F or W are not part of the CDR3 here. The D gene is left open where the match is weak.

TRBD2	TRBJ2-7	TRBV11-2	ASSPGRAGVYEQY
-	TRBJ2-5	TRBV6-6	ASKPGASEGETQY
-	TRBJ2-5	TRBV28	ASSHKSKQY
TRBD2	TRBJ2-6	TRBV5-1	ASSLLAGVAGANVLT
-	TRBJ1-2	TRBV3-1	ASSQEGYGYT
-	TRBJ2-3	TRBV9	ASSVAGKRNTQY
-	TRBJ2-7	TRBV4-1	ASSQDLGWMEGWSSTYEQY
-	TRBJ1-4	TRBV5-1	ASSRWTNEKLF
-	TRBJ1-6	TRBV9	ASSVEPEGTLH
-	TRBJ2-1	TRBV5-1	ASSFGTGSGEQF
-	TRBJ2-3	TRBV14	ASSQDGGDADTQY
-	TRBJ2-1	TRBV6-2/TRBV6-3	ASSYRLGVRNEQF
-	TRBJ2-1	TRBV7-2	ASSLRYQYNEQF
-	TRBJ2-3	TRBV27	ASSFIGPGIADTQY
-	TRBJ2-7	TRBV12-3/TRBV12-4	ASSLIGRNYEQY
-	TRBJ1-1	TRBV5-1	ASSTPEGALTEAF
-	TRBJ2-7	TRBV3-1	ASSQSLAPGYEQY